What follows is one T cell receptor beta chain and its context. Its target is not known. This specimen belongs to a study of response to subunit inactivated influenza vaccine. The CDR3 sequence is 11 residues long. The germline CDR1 and CDR2 sequences are MNHNY and SVGAGI (reference sequence). The V end was cut by 6 bases, the J end by 10 bases, with 10 bases between. TCRdb re-analysed the RT-PCR reads in MiXCR, keeping a single row per CDR3 protein. This table has around 570,000 distinct CDR3 sequences, approximately 7.7% appearing once. Study-level findings and limits: Every seasonal influenza vaccination brings in few new T cells, the authors suggested.

This sequence originates from a man aged 45-69 years who received an inactivated influenza vaccine. The rearrangement uses TRBV6-6 and TRBJ1-3; D gene uncertain. The source was PBMCs from blood, collected around 25 months after vaccination. The CDR3 loop is CASSQEGTIYF. In nucleotides, the CDR3 is TGTGCCAGCAGCCAGGAAGGGACCATATATTTT.